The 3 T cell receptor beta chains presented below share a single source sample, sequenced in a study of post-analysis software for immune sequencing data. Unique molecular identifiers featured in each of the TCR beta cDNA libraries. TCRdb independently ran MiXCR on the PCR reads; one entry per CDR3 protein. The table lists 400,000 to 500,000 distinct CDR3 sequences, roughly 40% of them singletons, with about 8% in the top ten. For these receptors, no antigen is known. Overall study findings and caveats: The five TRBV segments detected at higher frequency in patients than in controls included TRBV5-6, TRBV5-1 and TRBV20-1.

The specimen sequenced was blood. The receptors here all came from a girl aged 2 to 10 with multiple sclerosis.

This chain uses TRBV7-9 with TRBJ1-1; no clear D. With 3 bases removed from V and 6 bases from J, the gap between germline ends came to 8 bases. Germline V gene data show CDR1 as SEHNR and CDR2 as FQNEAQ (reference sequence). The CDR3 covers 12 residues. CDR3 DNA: TGTGCCAGCAGCTTTAGGTATGCTGAAGCTTTCTTT. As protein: CASSFRYAEAFF.

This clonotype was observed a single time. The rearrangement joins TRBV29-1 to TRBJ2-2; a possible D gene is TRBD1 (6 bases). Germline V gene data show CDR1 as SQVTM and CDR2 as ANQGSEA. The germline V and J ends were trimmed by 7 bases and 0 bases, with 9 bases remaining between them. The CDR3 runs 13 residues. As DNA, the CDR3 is TGCAGCGCCTGGACAGCGAACACCGGGGAGCTGTTTTTT. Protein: CSAWTANTGELFF.

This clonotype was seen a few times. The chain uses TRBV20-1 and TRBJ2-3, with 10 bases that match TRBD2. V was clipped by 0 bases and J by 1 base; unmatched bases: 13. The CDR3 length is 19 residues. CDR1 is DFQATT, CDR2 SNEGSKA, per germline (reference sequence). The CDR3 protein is CSARDPPGLASLRTDTQYF. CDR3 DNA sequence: TGCAGTGCTAGAGATCCCCCGGGACTAGCGTCCCTCCGCACAGATACGCAGTATTTT.